One sample yielded the 17 T cell receptor beta chains listed below, sequenced in a study of cytomegalovirus exposure and HLA in healthy donors. With 60 Vbeta and 13 Jbeta primers, the PCR was carried out. This table comes from immunoSEQ multiplex PCR, and its TCRdb copy is limited to in-frame clones, with some not included. Here the sample spans about 130,000 clones, around 78% being singletons. Input material: PBMCs. These TCRs come from a man aged 18 to 29 in good health and CMV-seropositive.

This clone was observed a handful of times. The chain uses TRBV19 and TRBJ1-5; D is uncertain. CDR1 is LNHDA, CDR2 SQIVND, per germline (reference sequence). The CDR3 covers 13 residues. The V gene lost 7 bases and the J gene lost 10 bases, with 17 bases spanning the gap. In DNA form, the CDR3 reads TGTGCCAGTACTAAGACGGAGTGGAGTCCCCAGCATTTT. Encoded protein: CASTKTEWSPQHF.

The V gene is TRBV2, the J gene TRBJ1-2; TRBD1 might be the D (6 bases). This CDR3 is built from 15 residues. V was shortened by 4 bases and J by 4 bases, with 16 bases between the two germline ends. Germline V gene data show CDR1 as SNHLY and CDR2 as FYNNEI. The CDR3 is CASSAEGQTPYGYTF. For the CDR3, the DNA is TGTGCCAGCAGTGCAGAAGGACAGACCCCCTATGGCTACACCTTC.

V gene TRBV2 combines with J gene TRBJ2-1, with D possibly matching TRBD2 (5 bases). The germline V gene encodes CDR1 SNHLY and CDR2 FYNNEI. V shed 8 bases and J shed 0 bases, with 17 bases lying between them. CDR3 length: 16 amino acids. The CDR3 loop is CASHLMSGSSYNEQFF. The DNA of the CDR3 is TGTGCCAGCCATCTTATGAGTGGGAGCTCCTACAATGAGCAGTTCTTC.

This clone occurred a few times. The gene calls are TRBV4-1 and TRBJ1-4, with 7 bases that match TRBD1. V trimming: 3 bases; J trimming: 4 bases; junction bases outside the gene matches: 5. Germline V lookup: CDR1 MGHRA, CDR2 YSYEKL. This CDR3 has 15 amino acids. In DNA, the CDR3 is TGCGCCAGCAGCCATCCACAGGGGATTAATGAAAAACTGTTTTTT. It codes for CASSHPQGINEKLFF.

This clone has just a few counts. The V call is TRBV19, the J call TRBJ2-1, with 8 bases identical to TRBD1. This CDR3 contains 15 residues. CDR1 and CDR2 from the germline V gene are LNHDA and SQIVND (reference sequence). V dropped 3 bases and J dropped 7; count of bases not matched to a gene: 8. CDR3 amino acids: CASSIRTGFRNEQFF. CDR3 in DNA: TGTGCCAGTAGTATCCGGACAGGGTTTAGGAATGAGCAGTTCTTC.

In its sample, this clone was seen a few times. The rearrangement joins TRBV2 to TRBJ1-1; 7 bases match TRBD1. Germline V gene lookup returns CDR1 SNHLY and CDR2 FYNNEI. The junction had 11 bases not matched to a gene; V was cut back by 8 bases and J by 2 bases. This CDR3 has 15 amino acids. The CDR3 spells CASGETGVLNTEAFF. In DNA form, the CDR3 reads TGTGCCAGCGGGGAAACAGGGGTCCTAAACACTGAAGCTTTCTTT. The full variable domain, with the rest looked up from reference TRBV2 and TRBJ1-1, is EPEVTQTPSHQVTQMGQEVILRCVPISNHLYFYWYRQILGQKVEFLVSFYNNEISEKSEIFDDQFSVERPDGSNFTLKIRSTKLEDSAMYFCASGETGVLNTEAFFGQGTRLTVV.

V usage is TRBV28 and J usage is TRBJ2-7, with 8 bases identical to TRBD1. Germline V lookup: CDR1 MDHEN, CDR2 SYDVKM. The trim removed 6 bases at V and 7 bases at J, leaving 11 bases unmatched. The CDR3 loop spans 14 amino acids. In DNA, the CDR3 is TGTGCCAGCAGACGGTCGACAGGGGCAGGGGAGCAGTACTTC. This codes for CASRRSTGAGEQYF.

This sequence joins TRBV5-6 and TRBJ1-1; D is unclear. Germline loops: CDR1 SGHDT, CDR2 YYEEEE. V was shortened by 1 base and J by 2 bases, with 15 bases between the two germline ends. The CDR3 extends over 16 amino acids. The CDR3 nucleotides read TGTGCCAGCAGCTTGTGGTCACCGGGTAAAAACACTGAAGCTTTCTTT. Amino acids: CASSLWSPGKNTEAFF. Supplemented by reference TRBV5-6 and TRBJ1-1, the full variable domain reads DAGVTQSPTHLIKTRGQQVTLRCSPKSGHDTVSWYQQALGQGPQFIFQYYEEEERQRGNFPDRFSGHQFPNYSSELNVNALLLGDSALYLCASSLWSPGKNTEAFFGQGTRLTVV.

CDR3 sequence (DNA): TGTGCCAGCAGCCAAGACGAGCGGGGGTCTTACAATGAGCAGTTCTTC. It is translated as CASSQDERGSYNEQFF. V and J are TRBV4-2 and TRBJ2-1; 8 bases match TRBD2. CDR1 and CDR2 (germline): LGHNA, YNFKEQ. This CDR3 is built from 16 residues. V lost 0 bases, J lost 4 bases, and 5 bases stayed unmatched.

This chain uses TRBV14 with TRBJ2-7; TRBD2 matches at 10 bases. V was pared by 3 bases and J by 7 bases, with 15 bases of the junction left unmatched. From germline, CDR1 is SGHDN and CDR2 FVKESK. The length of the CDR3 is 17 residues. Here the CDR3 DNA reads TGTGCCAGCAGCCACCATGCGGGGACTAGCGCCGCCGGGGAGCAGTACTTC. This gives the protein CASSHHAGTSAAGEQYF.

The chain is built from TRBV7-9 and TRBJ2-3; TRBD1 matches at 9 bases. Germline-derived CDR1 and CDR2 are SEHNR and FQNEAQ (reference sequence). The trim removed 3 bases at V and 5 bases at J, leaving 3 bases unmatched. The CDR3 contains 14 residues. DNA for the CDR3: TGTGCCAGCAGCTTGGGACAGGGAATAGATACGCAGTATTTT. It yields the protein CASSLGQGIDTQYF.

The rearrangement joins TRBV30 to TRBJ1-1, with 10 bases matching TRBD1. Germline V CDR1 and CDR2: GTSNPN, SVGIG (reference sequence). This CDR3 spans 16 amino acids. The V segment lost 0 bases and the J segment 2 bases; nucleotides outside the gene matches: 6. The CDR3 spells CAWSVRDRGPNTEAFF. CDR3 nucleotides: TGTGCCTGGAGTGTACGGGACAGGGGACCCAACACTGAAGCTTTCTTT.

The chain recombines TRBV28 with TRBJ2-5; D perhaps matches TRBD2 (6 bases). The germline V gene has CDR1 MDHEN and CDR2 SYDVKM. Trimming removed 5 bases from V and 11 bases from J, with 30 bases in between. The CDR3 length is 17 residues. CDR3 sequence: CASSHNPTGTGVREQYF. The DNA of the CDR3 is TGTGCCAGCAGTCACAACCCCACCGGGACCGGGGTCCGGGAGCAGTACTTC.

This clone was detected only once. The genes are TRBV10-3 and TRBJ2-3; TRBD2 matches at 9 bases. The J segment lost 4 bases and the V segment lost 3 bases, leaving 2 bases of the junction unmatched. CDR1 and CDR2 from the germline V gene are ENHRY and SYGVKD. CDR3 length equals 14 residues. DNA for the CDR3: TGTGCCATCAGTGAAGGCGGGGGGGCAGATACGCAGTATTTT. Translation: CAISEGGGADTQYF.

The J gene is TRBJ2-7, the V gene TRBV11-2; TRBD1 might be the D (5 bases). V lost 5 bases and J 2 bases, leaving 13 bases between the germline ends. Germline CDR1 SGHAT, CDR2 FQNNGV. The CDR3 consists of 14 residues. The CDR3 reads CASSPPGPTYEQYF. CDR3 sequence (DNA): TGTGCCAGCAGCCCCCCAGGGCCCACCTACGAGCAGTACTTC.

The rearrangement links TRBV5-1 to TRBJ2-5, with TRBD2 matching over 10 bases. The CDR3 is 15 residues long. V gave up 3 bases and J gave up 4 bases; unmatched junction bases: 6. Germline CDR1 and CDR2: SGHRS and YFSETQ. The chain's CDR3 is CASSSSGGRGETQYF. Written as DNA, the CDR3 is TGCGCCAGCAGCTCTAGCGGGGGAAGAGGAGAGACCCAGTACTTC.

The chain is built from TRBV5-4 and TRBJ1-1, with TRBD1 as a possible D gene (6 bases). V was cut by 4 bases and J by 2 bases, with 18 bases left in between. Germline V gene data show CDR1 as SGHNT and CDR2 as YYREEE (reference sequence). CDR3 length: 16 amino acids. The CDR3 is CASSAPGQGSNTEAFF. The CDR3 nucleotides read TGTGCCAGCAGCGCACCGGGACAAGGTAGTAACACTGAAGCTTTCTTT.